This T cell receptor (beta chain) was observed in a study of T cell repertoires in cytomegalovirus infection. For the study at large: Both a matching HLA type and CMV infection were indicated by public TCR beta signatures.

TCRdb re-called the reads with MiXCR, one entry per CDR3 protein. This table has about 770,000 distinct CDR3 sequences, about 28% appearing once. Worth noting for this clonotype: The antigen is not known.

General study findings and limits: In two of eight donors, the top clonotype was HLA-C-restricted CMV-specific.

Deletions cut 2 bases from V and 4 bases from J, with 9 bases between. This CDR3 contains 14 residues. Germline assignment: CDR1 ENHRY and CDR2 SYGVKD. The sample here was cultured CD8+ T cells from PBMCs, taken from culture after CMV antigen stimulation. The receptor was isolated from a human donor in good health (CMV status not recorded). Some clones in this sample may be carry-over from other donors' samples. V is TRBV10-3 and J is TRBJ1-5, with D tentatively TRBD1 (5 bases). CDR3 coding DNA: TGTGCCATCAGTGAGAACTCAGGGAATCAGCCCCAGCATTTT. This translates into CAISENSGNQPQHF.